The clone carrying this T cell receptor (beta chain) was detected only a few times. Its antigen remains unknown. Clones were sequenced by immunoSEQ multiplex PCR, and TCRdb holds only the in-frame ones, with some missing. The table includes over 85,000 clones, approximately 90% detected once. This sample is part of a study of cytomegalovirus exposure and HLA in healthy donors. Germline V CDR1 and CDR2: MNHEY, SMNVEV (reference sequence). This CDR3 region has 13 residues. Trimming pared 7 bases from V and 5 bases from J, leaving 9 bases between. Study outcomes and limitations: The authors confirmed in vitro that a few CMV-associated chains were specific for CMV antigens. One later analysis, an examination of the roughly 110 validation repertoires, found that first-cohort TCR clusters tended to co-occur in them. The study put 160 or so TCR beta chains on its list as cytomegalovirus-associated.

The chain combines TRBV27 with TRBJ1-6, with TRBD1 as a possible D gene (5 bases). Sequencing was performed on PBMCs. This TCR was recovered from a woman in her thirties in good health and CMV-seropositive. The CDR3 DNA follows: TGTGCCAGCAAGGGGATCAATAATTCACCCCTCCACTTT. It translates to CASKGINNSPLHF.